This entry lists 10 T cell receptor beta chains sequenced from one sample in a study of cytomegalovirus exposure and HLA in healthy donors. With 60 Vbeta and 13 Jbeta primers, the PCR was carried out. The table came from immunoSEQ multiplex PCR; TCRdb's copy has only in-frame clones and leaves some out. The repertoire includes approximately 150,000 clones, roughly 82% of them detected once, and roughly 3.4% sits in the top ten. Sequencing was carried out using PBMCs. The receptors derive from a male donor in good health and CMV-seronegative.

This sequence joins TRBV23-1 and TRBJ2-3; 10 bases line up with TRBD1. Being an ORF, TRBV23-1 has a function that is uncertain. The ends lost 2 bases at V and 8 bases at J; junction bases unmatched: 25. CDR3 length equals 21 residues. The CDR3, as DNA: TGCGCCAGCAGTCAAATATTAATTATGGGACAGGGGCCGAGCTGGGTGGGTACGCAGTATTTT. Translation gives CASSQILIMGQGPSWVGTQYF.

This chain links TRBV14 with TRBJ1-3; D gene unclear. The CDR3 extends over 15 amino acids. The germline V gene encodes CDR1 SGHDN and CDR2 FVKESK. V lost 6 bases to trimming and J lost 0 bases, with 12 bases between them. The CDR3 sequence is CASSPFIGSGNTIYF. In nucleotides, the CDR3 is TGTGCCAGCAGTCCCTTCATCGGCTCTGGAAACACCATATATTTT.

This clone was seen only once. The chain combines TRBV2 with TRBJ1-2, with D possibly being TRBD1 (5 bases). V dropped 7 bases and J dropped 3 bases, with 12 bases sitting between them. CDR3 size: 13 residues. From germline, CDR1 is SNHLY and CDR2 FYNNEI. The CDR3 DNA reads TGTGCCAGCAATGGCAGGGATGACTATGGCTACACCTTC. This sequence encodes CASNGRDDYGYTF.

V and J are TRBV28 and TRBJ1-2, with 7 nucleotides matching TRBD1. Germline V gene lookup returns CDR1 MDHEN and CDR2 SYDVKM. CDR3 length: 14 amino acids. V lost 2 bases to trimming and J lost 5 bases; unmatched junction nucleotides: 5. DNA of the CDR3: TGTGCCAGCAGTTTACAGGGGGGAAAGTATGGCTACACCTTC. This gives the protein CASSLQGGKYGYTF.

The CDR3 DNA is TGTGCCTGGAGTGATTCGCAGGGGGTCCACGAGCAGTACTTC. It translates to CAWSDSQGVHEQYF. V usage is TRBV30 and J usage is TRBJ2-7; the match to TRBD1 covers 7 bases. CDR3 length: 14 amino acids. J gave up 5 bases and V 1 base, and 8 bases lay outside the gene matches. Germline CDR1 and CDR2: GTSNPN and SVGIG (reference sequence).

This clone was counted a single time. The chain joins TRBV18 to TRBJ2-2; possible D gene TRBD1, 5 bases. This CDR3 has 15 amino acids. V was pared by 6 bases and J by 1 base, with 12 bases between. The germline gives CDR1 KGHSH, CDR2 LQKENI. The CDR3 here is CASSPLTGNTGELFF. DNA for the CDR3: TGTGCCAGCTCCCCTCTCACAGGGAACACCGGGGAGCTGTTTTTT. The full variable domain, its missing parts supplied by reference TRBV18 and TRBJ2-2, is NAGVMQNPRHLVRRRGQEARLRCSPMKGHSHVYWYRQLPEEGLKFMVYLQKENIIDESGMPKERFSAEFPKEGPSILRIQQVVRGDSAAYFCASSPLTGNTGELFFGEGSRLTVL.

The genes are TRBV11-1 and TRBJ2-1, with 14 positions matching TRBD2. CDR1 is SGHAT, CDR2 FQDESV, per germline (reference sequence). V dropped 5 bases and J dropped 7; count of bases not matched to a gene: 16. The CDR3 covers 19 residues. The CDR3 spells CASSLPYGLAGGVGNEQFF. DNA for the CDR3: TGTGCCAGCAGCCTACCGTACGGACTAGCGGGAGGTGTGGGGAATGAGCAGTTCTTC.

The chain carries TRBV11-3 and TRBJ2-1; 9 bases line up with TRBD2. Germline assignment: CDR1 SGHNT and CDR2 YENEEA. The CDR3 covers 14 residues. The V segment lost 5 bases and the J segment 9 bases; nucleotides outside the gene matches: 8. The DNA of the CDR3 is TGTGCCAGCAGCCTTCGGACTAGCGTCCCTGAGCAGTTCTTC. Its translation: CASSLRTSVPEQFF. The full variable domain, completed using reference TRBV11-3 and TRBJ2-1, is EAGVVQSPRYKIIEKKQPVAFWCNPISGHNTLYWYLQNLGQGPELLIRYENEEAVDDSQLPKDRFSAERLKGVDSTLKIQPAELGDSAVYLCASSLRTSVPEQFFGPGTRLTVL.

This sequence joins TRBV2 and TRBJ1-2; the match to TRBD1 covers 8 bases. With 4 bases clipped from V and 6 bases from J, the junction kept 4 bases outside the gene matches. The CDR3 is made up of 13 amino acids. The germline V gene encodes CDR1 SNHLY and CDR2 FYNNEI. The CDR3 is CASSAGQGHGYTF. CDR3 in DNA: TGTGCCAGCAGTGCCGGACAGGGCCATGGCTACACCTTC.

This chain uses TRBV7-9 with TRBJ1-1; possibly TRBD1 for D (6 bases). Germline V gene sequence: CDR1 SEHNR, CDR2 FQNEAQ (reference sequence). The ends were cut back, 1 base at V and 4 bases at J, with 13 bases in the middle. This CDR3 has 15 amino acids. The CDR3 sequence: CASSLVSGGVTEAFF. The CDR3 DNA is TGTGCCAGCAGCTTAGTCAGTGGGGGCGTCACTGAAGCTTTCTTT.